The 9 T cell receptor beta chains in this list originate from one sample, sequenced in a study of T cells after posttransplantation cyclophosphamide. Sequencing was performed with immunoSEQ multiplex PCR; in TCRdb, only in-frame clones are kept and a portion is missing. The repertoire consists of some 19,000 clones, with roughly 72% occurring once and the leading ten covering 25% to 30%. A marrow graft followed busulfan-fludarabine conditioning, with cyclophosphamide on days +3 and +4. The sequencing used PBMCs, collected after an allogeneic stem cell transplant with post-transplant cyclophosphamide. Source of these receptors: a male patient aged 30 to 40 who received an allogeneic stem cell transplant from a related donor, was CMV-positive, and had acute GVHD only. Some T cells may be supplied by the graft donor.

The CDR3 coding sequence is TGTGCCAGCAGCTTAATCCGAGGCCACAATGAGCAGTTCTTC. It specifies CASSLIRGHNEQFF. The J gene is TRBJ2-1, the V gene TRBV7-9; D not certain. CDR1 and CDR2 from the germline V gene are SEHNR and FQNEAQ (reference sequence). The CDR3 is 14 amino acids. The germline V and J ends were trimmed by 2 bases and 5 bases, with 10 bases remaining between them.

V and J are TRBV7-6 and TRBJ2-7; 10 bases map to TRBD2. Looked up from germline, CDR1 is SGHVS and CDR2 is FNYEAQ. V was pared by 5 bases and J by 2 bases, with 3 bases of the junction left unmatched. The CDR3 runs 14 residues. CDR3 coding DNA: TGTGCCAGCAGCGTTAGCGGGGGGACCTACGAGCAGTACTTC. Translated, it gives CASSVSGGTYEQYF.

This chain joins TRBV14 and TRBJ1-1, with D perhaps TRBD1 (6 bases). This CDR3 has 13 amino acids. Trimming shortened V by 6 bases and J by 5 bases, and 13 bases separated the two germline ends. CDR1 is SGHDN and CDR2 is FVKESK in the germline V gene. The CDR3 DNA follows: TGTGCCAGCAGTGGGGGGGGGCGAACTGAAGCTTTCTTT. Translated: CASSGGGRTEAFF.

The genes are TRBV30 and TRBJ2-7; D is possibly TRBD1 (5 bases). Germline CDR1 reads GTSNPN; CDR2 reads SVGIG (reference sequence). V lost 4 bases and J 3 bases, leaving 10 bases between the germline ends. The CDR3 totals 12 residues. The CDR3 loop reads CAWTAGYYEQYF. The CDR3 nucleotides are TGTGCCTGGACGGCAGGGTACTACGAGCAGTACTTC.

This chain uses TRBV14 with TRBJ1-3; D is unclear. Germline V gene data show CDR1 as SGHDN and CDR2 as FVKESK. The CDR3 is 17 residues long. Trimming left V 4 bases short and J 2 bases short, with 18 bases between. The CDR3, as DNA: TGTGCCAGCAGCCCCGCTCCCGGGGTACAACCTGGAAACACCATATATTTT. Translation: CASSPAPGVQPGNTIYF. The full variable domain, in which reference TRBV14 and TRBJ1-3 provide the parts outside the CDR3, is EAGVTQFPSHSVIEKGQTVTLRCDPISGHDNLYWYRRVMGKEIKFLLHFVKESKQDESGMPNNRFLAERTGGTYSTLKVQPAELEDSGVYFCASSPAPGVQPGNTIYFGEGSWLTVV.

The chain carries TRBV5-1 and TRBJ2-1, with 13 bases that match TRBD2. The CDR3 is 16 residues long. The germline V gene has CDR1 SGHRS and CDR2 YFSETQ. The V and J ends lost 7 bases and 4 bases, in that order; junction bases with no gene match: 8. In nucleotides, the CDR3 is TGCGCCAGCGGTCCCGGGACTAGCGGGGATTACAATGAGCAGTTCTTC. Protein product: CASGPGTSGDYNEQFF.

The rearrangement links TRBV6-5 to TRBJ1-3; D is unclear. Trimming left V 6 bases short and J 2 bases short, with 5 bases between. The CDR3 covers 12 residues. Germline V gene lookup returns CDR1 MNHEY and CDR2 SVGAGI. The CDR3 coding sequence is TGTGCCAGCAGGACACCTGGAAACACCATATATTTT. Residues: CASRTPGNTIYF.

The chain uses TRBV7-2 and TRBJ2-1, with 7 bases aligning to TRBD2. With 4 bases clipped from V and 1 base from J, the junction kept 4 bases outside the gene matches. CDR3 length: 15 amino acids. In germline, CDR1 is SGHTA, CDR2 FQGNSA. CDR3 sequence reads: CASSSHGGSYNEQFF. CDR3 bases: TGTGCCAGCAGCTCCCACGGGGGGTCCTACAATGAGCAGTTCTTC.

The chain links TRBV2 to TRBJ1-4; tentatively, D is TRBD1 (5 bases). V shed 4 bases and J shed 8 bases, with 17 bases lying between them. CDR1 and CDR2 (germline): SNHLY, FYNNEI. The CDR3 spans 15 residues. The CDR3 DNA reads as TGTGCCAGCAGTGGGGGCCGGGTCTCCGTAGAAAAACTGTTTTTT. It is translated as CASSGGRVSVEKLFF.